A single T cell receptor (beta chain) is shown here with its context. Its antigen is unidentified. Samples were assayed with immunoSEQ v3.0 at survey level. Using immunoSEQ multiplex PCR, the repertoire was profiled, and TCRdb retains in-frame clones only, with some absent. The sample lists about 28,000 clones, approximately 90% occurring once. V gave up 5 bases and J gave up 6 bases, with 20 bases separating them. Germline-derived CDR1 and CDR2 are SGHNT and YENEEA. The CDR3 has 16 amino acids. HIV-positive participants were all treated in the United States. The data are from a study of long-term antiretroviral therapy in people with HIV. Broader study findings: Specimen acquisition occurred between the mid-2000s and the late 2010s, potentially under older ART regimens.

The rearrangement joins TRBV11-3 to TRBJ1-5; D may be TRBD1 (5 bases). The sequence was collected from a woman aged 18-29 years with HIV. Here the sequenced sample was unsorted PBMCs, taken 0.5 years after starting antiretroviral therapy. The CDR3 protein is CASSPTPGLSCQPQHF. CDR3 DNA sequence: TGTGCCAGCAGCCCGACCCCGGGACTATCTTGTCAGCCCCAGCATTTT.